The 20 T cell receptor beta chains reported below all come from one sample, sequenced in a study of T cell responses to AZD1222 COVID-19 vaccine. Assay: immunoSEQ multiplex PCR; the TCRdb copy retains only in-frame clones and omits some. The repertoire includes over 90,000 clones, 90% of them detected once, and under 5.5% sits in the top ten. Sequencing was performed on peripheral blood, taken on day 0 of AZD1222 vaccination. These receptors came from an adult in good health.

The CDR3 here is CASSLRRANTGELFF. The CDR3 coding sequence is TGTGCCAGCAGTTTACGACGTGCGAACACCGGGGAGCTGTTTTTT. The rearrangement joins TRBV28 to TRBJ2-2; D unclear. CDR3 length equals 15 residues. Trimming took off 2 bases at V and 0 bases at J, with 7 bases between the two ends. The germline CDR1 and CDR2 sequences are MDHEN and SYDVKM.

The gene calls are TRBV3-1 (or the pseudogene TRBV3-2) and TRBJ1-1; 10 nucleotides match TRBD1. Per germline, CDR1 LGHDT and CDR2 YNNKEL (reference sequence). The CDR3 consists of 16 residues. Losses at the gene ends were 1 base for V and 0 bases for J; bases not matched to a gene: 2. The DNA for the CDR3 is TGTGCCAGCAGCCAAGCCGGGACAGGGGTGAACACTGAAGCTTTCTTT. This encodes CASSQAGTGVNTEAFF.

This clone was seen just once. J is TRBJ2-6 and V is TRBV7-9; D is undetermined. CDR1 SEHNR and CDR2 FQNEAQ come from the germline V gene (reference sequence). The V gene lost 7 bases and the J gene lost 1 base, with 8 bases spanning the gap. The CDR3 covers 14 residues. CDR3 sequence (DNA): TGTGCCAGCACCCTAATGTCTGGGGCCAACGTCCTGACTTTC. This gives the protein CASTLMSGANVLTF.

This clone was detected once. This same CDR3 is encoded by further DNA sequences in the sample. The CDR3 DNA sequence: TGTGCCAGCAGCTTATCAGGGGGATATAATTCACCCCTCCACTTT. It codes for CASSLSGGYNSPLHF. The V gene is TRBV7-3, the J gene TRBJ1-6; TRBD1 agrees at 7 bases. The CDR3 loop spans 15 amino acids. The germline gives CDR1 SGHTA, CDR2 FQGTGA. V was pared by 2 bases and J by 4 bases, with 2 bases of the junction left unmatched.

V and J are TRBV5-4 and TRBJ1-2; TRBD1 might be the D (6 bases). Germline CDR1 and CDR2: SGHNT and YYREEE (reference sequence). V shed 5 bases and J shed 7 bases, with 21 bases lying between them. The CDR3 runs to 15 residues. CDR3 residues: CASSYENGRGIGYTF. CDR3 DNA sequence: TGTGCCAGCAGTTATGAAAATGGCAGGGGAATTGGCTACACCTTC. Full variable domain (missing parts from reference TRBV5-4 and TRBJ1-2): ETGVTQSPTHLIKTRGQQVTLRCSSQSGHNTVSWYQQALGQGPQFIFQYYREEENGRGNFPPRFSGLQFPNYSSELNVNALELDDSALYLCASSYENGRGIGYTFGSGTRLTVV.

This clone occurred once. This chain links TRBV7-9 with TRBJ1-4; D is ambiguous. This CDR3 has 15 residues. Trimming pared 1 base from V and 1 base from J, leaving 7 bases between. Per germline, CDR1 SEHNR and CDR2 FQNEAQ (reference sequence). The CDR3 region is CASSLGSLTNEKLFF. Here the CDR3 DNA reads TGTGCCAGCAGCTTAGGGTCGTTAACTAATGAAAAACTGTTTTTT. Full variable domain (missing parts from reference TRBV7-9 and TRBJ1-4): DTGVSQNPRHKITKRGQNVTFRCDPISEHNRLYWYRQTLGQGPEFLTYFQNEAQLEKSRLLSDRFSAERPKGSFSTLEIQRTEQGDSAMYLCASSLGSLTNEKLFFGSGTQLSVL.

The chain is built from TRBV10-3 and TRBJ2-7; 10 positions match TRBD1. The ends lost 2 bases at V and 2 bases at J; junction bases unmatched: 3. The CDR3 is 15 amino acids. CDR1 ENHRY and CDR2 SYGVKD come from the germline V gene. The CDR3 here is CAISELDRGPYEQYF. The CDR3 nucleotides are TGTGCCATCAGTGAGCTCGACAGGGGGCCCTACGAGCAGTACTTC.

V is TRBV9 and J is TRBJ2-2; 7 bases fit TRBD2. Germline V gives CDR1 SGDLS, CDR2 YYNGEE. V lost 0 bases to trimming and J lost 2 bases; unmatched junction nucleotides: 7. This CDR3 has 17 residues. The CDR3 DNA is TGTGCCAGCAGCGTAGAACGAGCGGGGCCTAACACCGGGGAGCTGTTTTTT. This sequence encodes CASSVERAGPNTGELFF. The complete variable domain, with remaining parts taken from reference TRBV9 and TRBJ2-2, reads DSGVTQTPKHLITATGQRVTLRCSPRSGDLSVYWYQQSLDQGLQFLIQYYNGEERAKGNILERFSAQQFPDLHSELNLSSLELGDSALYFCASSVERAGPNTGELFFGEGSRLTVL.

The chain employs TRBV27 and TRBJ2-5; maybe TRBD1 (6 bases). CDR3 size: 15 residues. Trimming took 5 bases from V and 1 from J, leaving 14 bases between them. CDR1 MNHEY and CDR2 SMNVEV come from the germline V gene (reference sequence). The CDR3 loop reads CASSTGTDSQETQYF. In nucleotides, the CDR3 is TGTGCCAGCAGTACAGGGACCGATTCCCAAGAGACCCAGTACTTC.

This chain joins TRBV5-6 and TRBJ1-6; unclear D gene. V was cut by 0 bases and J by 0 bases, with 4 bases left in between. Germline CDR1 SGHDT, CDR2 YYEEEE. CDR3 length: 15 residues. As DNA, the CDR3 is TGTGCCAGCAGCTTGGTGGGCTCCTATAATTCACCCCTCCACTTT. Translation: CASSLVGSYNSPLHF.

A single count supports this clone. The rearrangement links TRBV12-5 to TRBJ2-1; TRBD2 matches at 16 bases. The CDR3 totals 18 residues. The V gene end was trimmed by 0 bases and the J gene end by 4 bases; junction bases not matched to a gene: 3. CDR1 is LGHNT and CDR2 is FRNRAP in the germline V gene. DNA of the CDR3: TGTGCTAGTGGTTTGGTGGGACTAGCGGGGGGGCTGTACAATGAGCAGTTCTTC. Protein: CASGLVGLAGGLYNEQFF. The full variable domain, with the rest looked up from reference TRBV12-5 and TRBJ2-1, is DARVTQTPRHKVTEMGQEVTMRCQPILGHNTVFWYRQTMMQGLELLAYFRNRAPLDDSGMPKDRFSAEMPDATLATLKIQPSEPRDSAVYFCASGLVGLAGGLYNEQFFGPGTRLTVL.

The J gene is TRBJ1-6, the V gene TRBV7-2; D may be TRBD1 (6 bases). The CDR3 has 17 amino acids. Germline values: CDR1 SGHTA, CDR2 FQGNSA. V was pared by 1 base and J by 7 bases, with 17 bases between. The CDR3 DNA reads TGTGCCAGCAGCTTAGTTCCGGGGGCAAAGGGAAATTCACCCCTCCACTTT. Its protein product is CASSLVPGAKGNSPLHF.

The V gene is TRBV12-1, the J gene TRBJ2-3; TRBD2, the D gene given by the table, was not confirmed from the DNA. TRBV12-1 is classified as a pseudogene. This CDR3 has 18 residues. This chain's CDR3 is CASSPASGLAGDTDTQYF. The CDR3 DNA follows: TGTGCCAGCAGCCCTGCCTCCGGACTAGCGGGAGACACAGATACGCAGTATTTT.

The rearrangement joins TRBV12-3 or TRBV12-4 to TRBJ1-2; D uncertain. The CDR3 loop spans 12 amino acids. Trimming left V 8 bases short and J 4 bases short, with 11 bases between. The CDR3 is CASWGSSYGYTF. CDR3 bases: TGTGCCAGCTGGGGTTCGAGCTATGGCTACACCTTC.

A few counts support this clone. Written as DNA, the CDR3 is TGTGCCAGCAGCTTCCTCGGGGACTACACCTTC. Its protein is CASSFLGDYTF. The chain carries TRBV7-9 and TRBJ1-2; D gene ambiguous. The CDR3 contains 11 residues. Per germline, CDR1 SEHNR and CDR2 FQNEAQ (reference sequence). Trimming removed 3 bases at V and 10 bases at J, with 9 bases between.

This rearrangement joins TRBV30 to TRBJ1-1, with a possible D match to TRBD1 (5 bases). The germline CDR1 and CDR2 sequences are GTSNPN and SVGIG (reference sequence). The CDR3 totals 12 residues. Trimming took 4 bases from V and 1 from J, leaving 7 bases between them. The CDR3 DNA reads as TGTGCCTGGAATCAGGGGAACACTGAAGCTTTCTTT. Translation gives CAWNQGNTEAFF.

The CDR3, as DNA: TGTGCCAGCAGCCCCAGGGGGCGCGGGGGTTATAATTCACCCCTCCACTTT. It encodes CASSPRGRGGYNSPLHF. The chain recombines TRBV3-1 (or the pseudogene TRBV3-2) with TRBJ1-6; 8 bases fit TRBD1. From germline, CDR1 is LGHDT and CDR2 YNNKEL (reference sequence). CDR3 length: 17 amino acids. The J segment lost 4 bases and the V segment lost 4 bases, leaving 9 bases of the junction unmatched.

The V call is TRBV7-9, the J call TRBJ2-3, with 9 bases matching TRBD2. After removal of 1 base from V and 14 bases from J, the junction contained 4 bases not matched to a gene. This CDR3 is 12 amino acids long. Germline V gene data show CDR1 as SEHNR and CDR2 as FQNEAQ (reference sequence). The chain's CDR3 is CASSLEGTSPYF. The CDR3 DNA is TGTGCCAGCAGCTTAGAGGGGACTAGCCCGTATTTT.

The chain employs TRBV5-6 and TRBJ2-3; 8 positions match TRBD2. This CDR3 contains 14 residues. V shed 6 bases and J 6 bases; nucleotides not matched to a gene: 9. Germline V gives CDR1 SGHDT, CDR2 YYEEEE. CDR3 region: CASTGLGPADTQYF. CDR3 nucleotides: TGTGCCAGCACGGGACTAGGTCCCGCGGATACGCAGTATTTT.

This clone was observed once. V gene TRBV7-9 combines with J gene TRBJ2-7, with 8 bases lining up with TRBD1. CDR1 and CDR2 (germline): SEHNR, FQNEAQ (reference sequence). The CDR3 extends over 14 amino acids. V trimming: 5 bases; J trimming: 4 bases; junction bases outside the gene matches: 7. As DNA, the CDR3 is TGTGCCAGCAGCCCCGGACAGGGAGTTTACGAGCAGTACTTC. This gives the protein CASSPGQGVYEQYF.